The entry below gives a single T cell receptor beta chain sequence along with its context. Reverse transcription of roughly 0.45 to 1 ug RNA used random hexamers. The TCR beta CDR3 was amplified by immunoSEQ multiplex PCR across 54 Vbeta, 13 Jbeta. Each CDR3 protein is one row after TCRdb ran MiXCR on the immunoSEQ multiplex PCR reads. Of about 180,000 distinct CDR3 sequences listed, 85% to 95% are singletons. This specimen comes from a study of CD8 T cells in Susac syndrome. The authors carried out high-throughput sequencing of TCR beta. They applied it to CD8+ and CD4+ T cells obtained from blood. CD8+ and CD4+ T cells were negatively isolated; TEMRA cells were FACS-enriched. Between the trimmed V and J ends, which lost 4 bases and 10 bases, there was a span of 8 bases. CDR1 and CDR2 (germline): SQVTM, ANQGSEA. This CDR3 comprises 10 residues.

This receptor was obtained from a human donor with Susac syndrome. This rearrangement joins TRBV29-1 to TRBJ2-1, with D maybe TRBD2 (5 bases). Input material: CD4+ T cells from PBMCs. The CDR3: CSVGESEQFF. The DNA of the CDR3 is TGCAGCGTTGGGGAGTCCGAGCAGTTCTTC.